This TCR beta chain is drawn from a study of CD8 T cells in ankylosing spondylitis. Quantitative 5'-RACE with molecular barcodes generated TCR beta libraries. TCRdb re-derived calls from the 5' RACE reads in MiXCR, one entry per CDR3 protein. This sample has about 700,000 distinct CDR3 sequences, with around 17% found just once. Points on this clonotype: The antigen remains undetermined.

Study results and caveats: Matched synovial fluid from ankylosing spondylitis patients was reported to be enriched for disease-linked clones. A TCR beta motif made of fewer than ten highly homologous variants seemed typical of ankylosing spondylitis blood.

The CDR3 loop spans 15 amino acids. Germline values: CDR1 SGHTA, CDR2 FQGNSA. Trimming removed 5 bases from V and 4 bases from J; junction bases left unmatched: 8. The V gene is TRBV7-2, the J gene TRBJ1-1, with 9 positions matching TRBD1. This clonotype was sampled from a male donor with ankylosing spondylitis. Material for sequencing was blood, either unsorted or a sorted T cell fraction (not recorded which). The CDR3 DNA sequence: TGTGCCAGCAGCCCAAGACAGGGGGGGTTCACTGAAGCTTTCTTT. The encoded protein is CASSPRQGGFTEAFF.